This is a list of T cell receptor beta chains from one sample in a study of blood T cell repertoires in COVID-19. The protocol was immunoSEQ multiplex PCR, while the TCRdb copy is restricted to in-frame clones and leaves out a portion. The sample shows roughly 380,000 clones, around nine tenths of them seen only once. Sequencing used peripheral blood. The receptor source for this set is a woman between 40 and 55 years old with COVID-19, enrolled during active disease. The CDR3 runs from the conserved cysteine through the conserved F or W. D genes are given only for firm matches. Where a row states a size, it is once, few, many or the class of an expanded clone; other rows omit it.

J gene: TRBJ1-5
V gene: TRBV18
clone size: NA
D gene: TRBD1
CDR3 DNA: TGTGCCAGCTCACTAACAGGGGGTTGGAATCAGCCCCAGCATTTT
CDR3 protein: CASSLTGGWNQPQHF

J gene: TRBJ1-5
V gene: TRBV7-2
clone size: NA
D gene: NA
CDR3 DNA: TGTGCCAGCAGCTCCACTGGACTTACTCAGCCCCAGCATTTT
CDR3 protein: CASSSTGLTQPQHF

J gene: TRBJ2-2
V gene: TRBV14
clone size: NA
D gene: NA
CDR3 DNA: TGTGCCAGCAGCCAAGATACCCGGTTACAGAAGAACACCGGGGAGCTGTTTTTT
CDR3 protein: CASSQDTRLQKNTGELFF

J gene: TRBJ1-1
V gene: TRBV9
clone size: NA
D gene: NA
CDR3 DNA: TGTGCCAGCAGCGAGCGGACAGCGAACACTGAAGCTTTCTTT
CDR3 protein: CASSERTANTEAFF

J gene: TRBJ1-1
V gene: TRBV7-2
clone size: NA
D gene: NA
CDR3 DNA: TGTGCCAGCAGCTTAGCCAGGGGTGACACTGAAGCTTTCTTT
CDR3 protein: CASSLARGDTEAFF

J gene: TRBJ2-7
V gene: TRBV11-2
clone size: NA
D gene: NA
CDR3 DNA: TGTGCCAGCAGCCGGAGCGACAGAGGCTACGAGCAGTACTTC
CDR3 protein: CASSRSDRGYEQYF

J gene: TRBJ1-5
V gene: TRBV23-1
clone size: NA
D gene: NA
CDR3 DNA: TGCGCCAGCAGTCAGATCTCAAGATATCACAGAAAAAAGCCCCAGCATTTT
CDR3 protein: CASSQISRYHRKKPQHF

J gene: TRBJ1-1
V gene: TRBV6-5
clone size: NA
D gene: TRBD1
CDR3 DNA: TGTGCCAGCAGCCAACAGGGGGCGATGAACACTGAAGCTTTCTTT
CDR3 protein: CASSQQGAMNTEAFF

J gene: TRBJ2-3
V gene: TRBV11-2
clone size: NA
D gene: TRBD2
CDR3 DNA: TGTGCCAGCAGCTTCCTAGCGGGGGGGCTGAATACGCAGTATTTT
CDR3 protein: CASSFLAGGLNTQYF

J gene: TRBJ2-3
V gene: TRBV10-3
clone size: NA
D gene: NA
CDR3 DNA: TGTGCCACCAGTAGATTCATGGGTGGGGCTTCCACAGATACGCAGTATTTT
CDR3 protein: CATSRFMGGASTDTQYF

J gene: TRBJ1-5
V gene: TRBV6-2/TRBV6-3
clone size: NA
D gene: TRBD1
CDR3 DNA: TGTGCCAGCAGTCCAACCGGGACAGGTCATCAGCCCCAGCATTTT
CDR3 protein: CASSPTGTGHQPQHF

J gene: TRBJ1-1
V gene: TRBV5-1
clone size: NA
D gene: NA
CDR3 DNA: TGCGCCAGCAGCTTGGGGGAGTTTAGGAACACTGAAGCTTTCTTT
CDR3 protein: CASSLGEFRNTEAFF

J gene: TRBJ1-2
V gene: TRBV7-9
clone size: NA
D gene: TRBD1
CDR3 DNA: TGTGCCAGCAGCTTCTCAGGGGGCCAGGGTTTAAACTATGGCTACACCTTC
CDR3 protein: CASSFSGGQGLNYGYTF

J gene: TRBJ1-6
V gene: TRBV10-2
clone size: NA
D gene: TRBD1
CDR3 DNA: TGCGCCAGCAGCGAGGGACAGGGATATAATTCACCCCTCCACTTT
CDR3 protein: CASSEGQGYNSPLHF

J gene: TRBJ2-1
V gene: TRBV4-3
clone size: NA
D gene: TRBD2
CDR3 DNA: TGCGCCAGCAGCCAAGATAGACTAGCGGGAAATGAGCAGTTCTTC
CDR3 protein: CASSQDRLAGNEQFF

J gene: TRBJ1-1
V gene: TRBV19
clone size: NA
D gene: TRBD1
CDR3 DNA: TGTGCCAGTAGTAACAGGGGTATCACTGAAGCTTTCTTT
CDR3 protein: CASSNRGITEAFF

J gene: TRBJ2-7
V gene: TRBV7-9
clone size: few
D gene: TRBD2
CDR3 DNA: TGTGCCAGCAGCTCAGGAGCGGGGGGGCCCCACGAGCAGTACTTC
CDR3 protein: CASSSGAGGPHEQYF

J gene: TRBJ1-2
V gene: TRBV18
clone size: NA
D gene: NA
CDR3 DNA: TGTGCCAGCTCACCTCCCCGGGGGGCACAGAACCGCCCCTATGGCTACACCTTC
CDR3 protein: CASSPPRGAQNRPYGYTF

J gene: TRBJ2-1
V gene: TRBV25-1
clone size: NA
D gene: NA
CDR3 DNA: TGTGCCAGCACCAGATCCGGGGCCTACAATGAGCAGTTCTTC
CDR3 protein: CASTRSGAYNEQFF

J gene: TRBJ2-3
V gene: TRBV10-3
clone size: NA
D gene: NA
CDR3 DNA: TGTGCCATCAGTGATCTCACAGATACGCAGTATTTT
CDR3 protein: CAISDLTDTQYF

J gene: TRBJ1-2
V gene: TRBV10-3
clone size: NA
D gene: NA
CDR3 DNA: TGTGCCATCGTCCAAGAGAAGGGGCTATTCTATGGCTACACCTTC
CDR3 protein: CAIVQEKGLFYGYTF

J gene: TRBJ1-2
V gene: TRBV30
clone size: NA
D gene: NA
CDR3 DNA: TGTGCCTATAGTCCCAGGAACTATGGCTACACCTTC
CDR3 protein: CAYSPRNYGYTF

J gene: TRBJ1-1
V gene: TRBV6-6
clone size: NA
D gene: NA
CDR3 DNA: TGTGCCAGCAGTTCGCGACAGAGTAACACTGAAGCTTTCTTT
CDR3 protein: CASSSRQSNTEAFF

J gene: TRBJ1-1
V gene: TRBV2
clone size: NA
D gene: NA
CDR3 DNA: TGTGCCAGCAGGCAGATTAGGGGTGAAGCTTTCTTT
CDR3 protein: CASRQIRGEAFF

J gene: TRBJ2-1
V gene: TRBV9
clone size: once
D gene: TRBD2
CDR3 DNA: TGTGCCAGCAGTCCGATAGCGGGAGGTATCGACAATGAGCAGTTCTTC
CDR3 protein: CASSPIAGGIDNEQFF

J gene: TRBJ2-7
V gene: TRBV9
clone size: NA
D gene: TRBD2
CDR3 DNA: TGTGCCAGCAGCCCGCGCTGGGGGGGGGACGAGCAGTACTTC
CDR3 protein: CASSPRWGGDEQYF

J gene: TRBJ1-1
V gene: TRBV7-3
clone size: NA
D gene: NA
CDR3 DNA: TGTGCCAGCAGCTTAAGGGGAGGGATGACTGAAGCTTTCTTT
CDR3 protein: CASSLRGGMTEAFF

J gene: TRBJ1-3
V gene: TRBV30
clone size: NA
D gene: TRBD1
CDR3 DNA: TGTGCCTGGAGTAGGACAGGGGGTGGAAACACCATATATTTT
CDR3 protein: CAWSRTGGGNTIYF

J gene: TRBJ1-1
V gene: TRBV7-3
clone size: NA
D gene: NA
CDR3 DNA: TGTGCCAGCAGCTTAAATTCCAGGGCAGGAGCTTTCTTT
CDR3 protein: CASSLNSRAGAFF

J gene: TRBJ1-3
V gene: TRBV7-2
clone size: NA
D gene: NA
CDR3 DNA: TGTGCCAGCAGCCAGTGGTCTCTCGGGGGATCAGGAAACACCATATATTTT
CDR3 protein: CASSQWSLGGSGNTIYF

J gene: TRBJ2-1
V gene: TRBV28
clone size: NA
D gene: NA
CDR3 DNA: TGTGCCAGCAGTTTATTCAGGACACGGCAGTTCTTC
CDR3 protein: CASSLFRTRQFF

J gene: TRBJ2-1
V gene: TRBV5-1
clone size: NA
D gene: TRBD2
CDR3 DNA: TGCGCCAGCAGCTTGGAGGGACTAGTCTTAGGTGAGCAGTTCTTC
CDR3 protein: CASSLEGLVLGEQFF

J gene: TRBJ2-3
V gene: TRBV7-9
clone size: few
D gene: NA
CDR3 DNA: TGTGCCAGCAGCTTAGGCTCGGGGAACAGAGGCACAGATACGCAGTATTTT
CDR3 protein: CASSLGSGNRGTDTQYF

J gene: TRBJ2-7
V gene: TRBV11-2
clone size: few
D gene: NA
CDR3 DNA: TGTGCCAGCAGCTCACGGACTATTTACGGGCAGTACTTC
CDR3 protein: CASSSRTIYGQYF

J gene: TRBJ1-1
V gene: TRBV7-9
clone size: once
D gene: NA
CDR3 DNA: TGTGCCAGCAGCTCCAGTCTGGCCACTGAAGCTTTCTTT
CDR3 protein: CASSSSLATEAFF

J gene: TRBJ1-2
V gene: TRBV29-1
clone size: NA
D gene: NA
CDR3 DNA: TGCAGCGTTGAAGGAGGTCCCTATGGCTACACCTTC
CDR3 protein: CSVEGGPYGYTF

J gene: TRBJ1-1
V gene: TRBV18
clone size: once
D gene: NA
CDR3 DNA: TGTGCCAGCTCACCCATTAAACAGGCGTTGAACACTGAAGCTTTCTTT
CDR3 protein: CASSPIKQALNTEAFF

J gene: TRBJ1-2
V gene: TRBV7-6
clone size: NA
D gene: TRBD1
CDR3 DNA: TGTGCCAGCAGCACGGGACAGGTTTATGGCTACACCTTC
CDR3 protein: CASSTGQVYGYTF

J gene: TRBJ1-1
V gene: TRBV20-1
clone size: once
D gene: NA
CDR3 DNA: TGCAGTGCTAGAGATCGGGAAGCTTTCTTT
CDR3 protein: CSARDREAFF

J gene: TRBJ1-1
V gene: TRBV6-1
clone size: NA
D gene: TRBD1
CDR3 DNA: TGTGCCAGCAGTGACCGACAGGGGATGACTGAAGCTTTCTTT
CDR3 protein: CASSDRQGMTEAFF

J gene: TRBJ1-5
V gene: TRBV4-2
clone size: NA
D gene: TRBD1
CDR3 DNA: TGTGCCAGCAGCCAAGTTGTCGGGACAGGGGATCAGCCCCAGCATTTT
CDR3 protein: CASSQVVGTGDQPQHF

J gene: TRBJ1-1
V gene: TRBV29-1
clone size: NA
D gene: TRBD1
CDR3 DNA: TGCAGCGTTGAGGGACAGGGTCTAGGTGAAGCTTTCTTT
CDR3 protein: CSVEGQGLGEAFF